These 4 T cell receptor beta chains originate from one sample sequenced in a study of cytomegalovirus exposure and HLA in healthy donors. The study ran its PCR with 60 Vbeta and 13 Jbeta primers. Clones were read by immunoSEQ multiplex PCR, and TCRdb kept only the in-frame ones, dropping some. This table holds about 130,000 clones, about 81% found once. Input material: PBMCs. The receptors were sampled from a woman in her forties in good health and CMV-seropositive.

This chain links TRBV9 with TRBJ1-4, with D possibly TRBD1 on 6 matching bases. Germline lookup yields CDR1 SGDLS and CDR2 YYNGEE. V lost 3 bases and J 3 bases, leaving 12 bases between the germline ends. This CDR3 contains 15 residues. Here the CDR3 DNA reads TGTGCCAGCAGCGCAACAGGGTCGGCTAATGAAAAACTGTTTTTT. This gives the protein CASSATGSANEKLFF.

Only one count was recorded for this clone. The chain uses TRBV9 and TRBJ1-3; D gene unclear. V was pared by 0 bases and J by 0 bases, with 10 bases between. The CDR3 contains 16 residues. Looked up from germline, CDR1 is SGDLS and CDR2 is YYNGEE. CDR3: CASSVDTGYSGNTIYF. Written as DNA, the CDR3 is TGTGCCAGCAGCGTAGATACGGGGTACTCTGGAAACACCATATATTTT. Full variable domain (remainder filled in from reference TRBV9 and TRBJ1-3): DSGVTQTPKHLITATGQRVTLRCSPRSGDLSVYWYQQSLDQGLQFLIQYYNGEERAKGNILERFSAQQFPDLHSELNLSSLELGDSALYFCASSVDTGYSGNTIYFGEGSWLTVV.

This chain links TRBV15 with TRBJ2-3; 12 nucleotides agree with TRBD2. Germline trimming cut 6 bases from V and 0 bases from J; bases unmatched to any gene: 1. This CDR3 region has 15 residues. The germline gives CDR1 LNHNV, CDR2 YYDKDF (reference sequence). The chain's CDR3 is CATSGTSGSTDTQYF. In DNA, the CDR3 is TGTGCCACCAGTGGGACTAGCGGGAGCACAGATACGCAGTATTTT.

The gene calls are TRBV7-9 and TRBJ1-2; D is perhaps TRBD1 (6 bases). Per the germline V gene, CDR1 is SEHNR and CDR2 is FQNEAQ (reference sequence). CDR3 size: 12 residues. Trimming stripped 5 bases from V and 7 bases from J, with 11 bases between. DNA of the CDR3: TGTGCCAGCAGCCCACAGGGTTGTGGCTACACCTTC. As protein: CASSPQGCGYTF.